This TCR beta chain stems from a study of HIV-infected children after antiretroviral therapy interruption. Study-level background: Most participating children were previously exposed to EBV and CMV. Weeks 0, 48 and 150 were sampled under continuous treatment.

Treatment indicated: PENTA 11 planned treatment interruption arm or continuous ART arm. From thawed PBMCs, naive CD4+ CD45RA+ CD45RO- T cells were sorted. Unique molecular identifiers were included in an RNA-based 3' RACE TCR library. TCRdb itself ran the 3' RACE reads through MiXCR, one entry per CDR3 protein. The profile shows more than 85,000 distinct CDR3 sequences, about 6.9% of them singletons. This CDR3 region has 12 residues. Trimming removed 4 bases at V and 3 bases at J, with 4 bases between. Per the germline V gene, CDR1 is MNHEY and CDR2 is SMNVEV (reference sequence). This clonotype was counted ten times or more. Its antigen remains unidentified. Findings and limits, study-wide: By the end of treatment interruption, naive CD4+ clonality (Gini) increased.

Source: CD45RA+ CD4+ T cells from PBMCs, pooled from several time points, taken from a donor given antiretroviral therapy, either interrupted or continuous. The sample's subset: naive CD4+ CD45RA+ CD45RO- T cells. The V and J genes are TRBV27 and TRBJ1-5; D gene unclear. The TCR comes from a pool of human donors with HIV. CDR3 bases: TGTGCCAGCAGTTCACACAATCAGCCCCAGCATTTT. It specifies CASSSHNQPQHF.